The sequence of this T cell receptor beta chain was determined in a study of blood T cell repertoires in COVID-19. During active infection, Seattle patients enrolled and were then monitored through disease. This clone was observed at least ten times. The identical CDR3 is also encoded by other nucleotide sequences in the sample. V dropped 2 bases and J dropped 5 bases, with 9 bases sitting between them. Germline V CDR1 and CDR2: SNHLY, FYNNEI. The CDR3 has 13 amino acids. Per the original methods: Amplification from reference gene primers served as the basis for estimated nucleated cell counts. Sequencing used immunoSEQ multiplex PCR; TCRdb keeps in-frame clones, though not all of them. V, J and clone size derive from that table, while D and trimming were established from the DNA sequence. The sample holds fewer than 300,000 clones, roughly nine tenths seen once.

The sequencing input was peripheral blood. The chain links TRBV2 to TRBJ1-2, with a weak D call TRBD1 (6 bases). The receptor was isolated from a woman younger than 45 with COVID-19, enrolled during active disease. CDR3 amino acids: CASSERQVYGYTF. The CDR3 DNA reads TGTGCCAGCAGTGAAAGACAGGTATATGGCTACACCTTC.